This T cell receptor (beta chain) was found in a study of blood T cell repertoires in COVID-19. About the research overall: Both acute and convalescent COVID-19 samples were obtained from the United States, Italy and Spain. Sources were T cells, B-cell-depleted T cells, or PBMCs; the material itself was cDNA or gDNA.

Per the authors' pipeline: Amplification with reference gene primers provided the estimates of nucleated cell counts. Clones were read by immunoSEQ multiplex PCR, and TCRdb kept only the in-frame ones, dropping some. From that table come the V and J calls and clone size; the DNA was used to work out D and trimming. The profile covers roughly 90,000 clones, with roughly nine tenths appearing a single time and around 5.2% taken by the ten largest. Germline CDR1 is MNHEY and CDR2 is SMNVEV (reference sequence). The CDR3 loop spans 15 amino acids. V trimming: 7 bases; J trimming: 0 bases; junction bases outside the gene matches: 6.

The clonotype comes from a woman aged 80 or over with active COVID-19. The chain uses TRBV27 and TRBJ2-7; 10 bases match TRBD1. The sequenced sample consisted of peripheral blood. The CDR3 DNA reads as TGTGCCAGCAATAGACAGGGGGCCAACTCCTACGAGCAGTACTTC. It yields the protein CASNRQGANSYEQYF.